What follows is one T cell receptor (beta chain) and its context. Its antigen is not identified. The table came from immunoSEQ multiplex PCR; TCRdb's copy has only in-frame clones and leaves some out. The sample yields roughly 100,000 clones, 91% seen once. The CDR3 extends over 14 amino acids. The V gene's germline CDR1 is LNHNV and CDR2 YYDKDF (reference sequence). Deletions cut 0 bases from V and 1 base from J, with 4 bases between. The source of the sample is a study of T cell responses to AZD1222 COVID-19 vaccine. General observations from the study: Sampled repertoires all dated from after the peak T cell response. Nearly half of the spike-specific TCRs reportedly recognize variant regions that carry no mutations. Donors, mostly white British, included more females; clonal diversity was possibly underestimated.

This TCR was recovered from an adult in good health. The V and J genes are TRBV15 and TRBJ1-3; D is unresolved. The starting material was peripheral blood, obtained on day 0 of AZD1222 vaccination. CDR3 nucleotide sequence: TGTGCCACCAGCAGAGACCCTTCTGGAAACACCATATATTTT. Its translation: CATSRDPSGNTIYF.